This T cell receptor beta chain is drawn from a study of regulatory T cells in long-lasting Graves disease. This clonotype has at least ten counts. V lost 1 base, J lost 2 bases, and 9 bases lay in between. This CDR3 contains 14 residues. Germline CDR1 and CDR2: SGHRS and YFSETQ. The TCR beta library used iRepertoire HTBI primers with Arm-PCR amplification of CDR3. TCRdb analysed the multiplex PCR reads with MiXCR anew, one entry per CDR3 protein. The table has 350,000 to 550,000 distinct CDR3 sequences, 12% to 15% seen once; the top ten hold 17%. Indicated time point: newly diagnosed GD, antithyroid drugs for less than 3 months. Extracted PBMC RNA gave rise to the TCR library. Enrollment of patients was through an endocrinology department in Xi'an, China. These sequences were also reported in another study, on T cells in Graves' hyperthyroidism and ophthalmopathy. That report adds: HTBI primers were employed in a first-round RT-PCR of the TCR CDR3.

The starting material was peripheral blood mononuclear cells (PBMCs), obtained at new diagnosis, from a patient treated with antithyroid drugs. This TCR came from a woman between 50 and 59 years old with Graves disease. The genes are TRBV5-1 and TRBJ2-5; a weak D match, TRBD1 (6 bases). The CDR3 sequence is CASSLIRGQETQYF. For the CDR3, the DNA is TGCGCCAGCAGCTTGATCAGGGGACAAGAGACCCAGTACTTC.